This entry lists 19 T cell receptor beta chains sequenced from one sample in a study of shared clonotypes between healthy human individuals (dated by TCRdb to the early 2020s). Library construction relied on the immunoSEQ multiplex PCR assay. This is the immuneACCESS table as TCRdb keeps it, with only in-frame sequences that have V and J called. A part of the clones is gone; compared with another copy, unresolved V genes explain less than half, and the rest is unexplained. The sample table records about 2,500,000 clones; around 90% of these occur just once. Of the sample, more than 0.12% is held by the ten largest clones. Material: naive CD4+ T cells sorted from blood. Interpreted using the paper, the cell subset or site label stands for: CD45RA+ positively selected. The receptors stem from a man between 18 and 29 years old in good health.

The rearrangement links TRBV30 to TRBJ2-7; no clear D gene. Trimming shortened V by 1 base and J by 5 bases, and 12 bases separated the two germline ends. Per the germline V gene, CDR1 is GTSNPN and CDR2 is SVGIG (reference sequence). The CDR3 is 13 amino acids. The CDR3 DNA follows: TGTGCCTGGAGTGCGCCAGCGTTACACGAGCAGTACTTC. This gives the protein CAWSAPALHEQYF.

Here the CDR3 reads CAIRDGGATGVQYF. Written as DNA, the CDR3 is TGTGCCATCAGAGACGGGGGAGCCACAGGGGTCCAGTATTTT. The chain joins TRBV10-3 to TRBJ2-3; tentative D call: TRBD1 (7 bases). The germline CDR1 and CDR2 sequences are ENHRY and SYGVKD. The CDR3 is 14 amino acids. Trimming cost V 6 bases and J 12 bases, with 22 bases left between them.

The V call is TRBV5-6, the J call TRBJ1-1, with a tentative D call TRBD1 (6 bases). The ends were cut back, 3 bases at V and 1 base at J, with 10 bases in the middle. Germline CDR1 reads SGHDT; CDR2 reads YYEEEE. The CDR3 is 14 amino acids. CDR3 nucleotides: TGTGCCAGCAGCTCGCTGGGACAGAACACTGAAGCTTTCTTT. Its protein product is CASSSLGQNTEAFF.

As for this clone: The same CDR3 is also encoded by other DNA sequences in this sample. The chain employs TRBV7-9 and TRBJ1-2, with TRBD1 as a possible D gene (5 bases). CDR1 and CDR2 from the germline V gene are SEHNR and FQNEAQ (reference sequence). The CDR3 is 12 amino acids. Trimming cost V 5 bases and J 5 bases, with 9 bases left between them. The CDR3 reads CASSRDVYGYTF. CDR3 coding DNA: TGTGCCAGCAGCCGGGACGTATATGGCTACACCTTC. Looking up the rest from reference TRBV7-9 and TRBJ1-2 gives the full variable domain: DTGVSQNPRHKITKRGQNVTFRCDPISEHNRLYWYRQTLGQGPEFLTYFQNEAQLEKSRLLSDRFSAERPKGSFSTLEIQRTEQGDSAMYLCASSRDVYGYTFGSGTRLTVV.

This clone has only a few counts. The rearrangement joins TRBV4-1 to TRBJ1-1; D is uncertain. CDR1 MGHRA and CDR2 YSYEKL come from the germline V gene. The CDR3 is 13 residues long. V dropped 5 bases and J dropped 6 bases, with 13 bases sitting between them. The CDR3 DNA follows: TGCGCCAGCAGCAATAGGGAGGGTTCTGAAGCTTTCTTT. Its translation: CASSNREGSEAFF.

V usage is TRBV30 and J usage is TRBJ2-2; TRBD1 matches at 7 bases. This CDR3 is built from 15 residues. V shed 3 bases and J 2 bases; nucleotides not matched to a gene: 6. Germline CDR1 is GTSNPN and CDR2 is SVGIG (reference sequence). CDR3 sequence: CAWRLYRGNTGELFF. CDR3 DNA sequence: TGTGCCTGGAGGCTGTACAGGGGTAACACCGGGGAGCTGTTTTTT.

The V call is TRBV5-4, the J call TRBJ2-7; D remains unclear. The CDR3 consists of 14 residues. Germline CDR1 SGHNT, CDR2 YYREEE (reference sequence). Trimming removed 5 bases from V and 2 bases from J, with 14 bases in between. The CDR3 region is CASSSSLTTYEQYF. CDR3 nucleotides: TGTGCCAGCAGTTCCTCCCTGACAACCTACGAGCAGTACTTC.

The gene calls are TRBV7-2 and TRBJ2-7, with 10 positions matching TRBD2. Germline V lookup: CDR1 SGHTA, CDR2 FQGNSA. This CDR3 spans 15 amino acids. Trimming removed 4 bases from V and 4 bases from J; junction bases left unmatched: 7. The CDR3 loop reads CASSSGLARAYEQYF. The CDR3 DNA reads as TGTGCCAGCAGCTCGGGACTAGCGAGAGCATACGAGCAGTACTTC.

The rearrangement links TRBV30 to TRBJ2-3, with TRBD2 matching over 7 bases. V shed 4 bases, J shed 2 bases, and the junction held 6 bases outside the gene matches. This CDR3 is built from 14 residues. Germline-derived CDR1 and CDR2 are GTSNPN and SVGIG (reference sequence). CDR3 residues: CAWNSGGYTDTQYF. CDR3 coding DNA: TGTGCCTGGAATTCCGGGGGGTACACAGATACGCAGTATTTT.

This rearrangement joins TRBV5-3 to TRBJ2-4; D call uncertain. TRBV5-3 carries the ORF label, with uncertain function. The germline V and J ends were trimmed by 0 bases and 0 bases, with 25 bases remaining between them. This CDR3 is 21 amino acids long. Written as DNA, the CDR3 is TGTGCCAGAAGCTTGGTTTTCCCTACGGCAGTTCAGCGTCTAGCCAAAAACATTCAGTACTTC. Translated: CARSLVFPTAVQRLAKNIQYF.

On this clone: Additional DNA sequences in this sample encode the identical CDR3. The CDR3 sequence is CASSPPGQGGEKLFF. CDR3 nucleotides: TGTGCCAGCTCACCACCGGGGCAGGGCGGTGAAAAACTGTTTTTT. The genes are TRBV18 and TRBJ1-4, with a possible D match to TRBD1 (5 bases). Germline V gene data show CDR1 as KGHSH and CDR2 as LQKENI. Trimming took 0 bases from V and 7 from J, leaving 12 bases between them. This CDR3 region has 15 residues.

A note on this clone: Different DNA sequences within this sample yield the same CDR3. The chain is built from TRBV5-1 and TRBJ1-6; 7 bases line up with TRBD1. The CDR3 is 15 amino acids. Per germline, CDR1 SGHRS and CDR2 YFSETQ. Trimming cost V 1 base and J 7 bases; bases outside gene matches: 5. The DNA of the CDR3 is TGCGCCAGCAGCTTGCCAACAGGGGACAATTCACCCCTCCACTTT. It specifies CASSLPTGDNSPLHF.

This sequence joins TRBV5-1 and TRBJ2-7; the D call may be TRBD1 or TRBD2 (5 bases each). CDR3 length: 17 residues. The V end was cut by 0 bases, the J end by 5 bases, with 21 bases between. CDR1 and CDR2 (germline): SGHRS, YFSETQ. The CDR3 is CASSLVRGRDALNEQYF. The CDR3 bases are TGCGCCAGCAGCTTGGTTAGGGGCCGGGACGCACTAAACGAGCAGTACTTC.

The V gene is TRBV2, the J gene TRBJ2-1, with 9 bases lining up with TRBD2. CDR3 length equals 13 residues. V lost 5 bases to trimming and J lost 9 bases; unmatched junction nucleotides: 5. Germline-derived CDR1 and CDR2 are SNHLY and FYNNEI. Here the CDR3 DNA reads TGTGCCAGCAGTAGCGGGGGGTACGTTGAGCAGTTCTTC. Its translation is CASSSGGYVEQFF.

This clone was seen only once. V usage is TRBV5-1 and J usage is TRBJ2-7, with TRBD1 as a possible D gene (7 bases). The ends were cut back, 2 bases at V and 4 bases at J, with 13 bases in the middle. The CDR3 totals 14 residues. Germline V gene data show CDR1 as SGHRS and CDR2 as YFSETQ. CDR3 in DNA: TGCGCCAGCAGCTTCACAGGGGCGGGGTACGAGCAGTACTTC. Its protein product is CASSFTGAGYEQYF.

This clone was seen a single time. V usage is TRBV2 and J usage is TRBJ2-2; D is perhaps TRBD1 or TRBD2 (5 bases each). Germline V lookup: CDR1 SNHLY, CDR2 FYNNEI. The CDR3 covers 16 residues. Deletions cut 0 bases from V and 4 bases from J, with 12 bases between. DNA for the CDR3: TGTGCCAGCAGTGAAGCTCCGGGACGACTCACCGGGGAGCTGTTTTTT. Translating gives CASSEAPGRLTGELFF.

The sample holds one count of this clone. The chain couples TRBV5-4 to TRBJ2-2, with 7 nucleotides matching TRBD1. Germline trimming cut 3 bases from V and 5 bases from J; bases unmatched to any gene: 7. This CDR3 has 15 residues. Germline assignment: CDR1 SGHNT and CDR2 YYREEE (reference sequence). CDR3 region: CASSSPGQSTGELFF. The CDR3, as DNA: TGTGCCAGCAGCTCCCCGGGACAGTCAACCGGGGAGCTGTTTTTT.

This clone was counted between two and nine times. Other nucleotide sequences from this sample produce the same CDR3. The CDR3 is CASSKQETQYF. CDR3 nucleotides: TGCGCCAGCAGCAAGCAAGAGACCCAGTACTTC. The chain has TRBV5-1 and TRBJ2-5; D gene uncertain. The CDR3 contains 11 residues. Germline V gives CDR1 SGHRS, CDR2 YFSETQ. V lost 4 bases and J lost 2, with 3 bases in between.

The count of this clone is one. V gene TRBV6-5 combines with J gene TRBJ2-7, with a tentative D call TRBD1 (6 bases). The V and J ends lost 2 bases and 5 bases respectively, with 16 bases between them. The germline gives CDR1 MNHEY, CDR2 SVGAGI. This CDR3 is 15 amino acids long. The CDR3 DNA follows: TGTGCCAGCAGTTACCAGGACAGACCGGGGAACGAGCAGTACTTC. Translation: CASSYQDRPGNEQYF.